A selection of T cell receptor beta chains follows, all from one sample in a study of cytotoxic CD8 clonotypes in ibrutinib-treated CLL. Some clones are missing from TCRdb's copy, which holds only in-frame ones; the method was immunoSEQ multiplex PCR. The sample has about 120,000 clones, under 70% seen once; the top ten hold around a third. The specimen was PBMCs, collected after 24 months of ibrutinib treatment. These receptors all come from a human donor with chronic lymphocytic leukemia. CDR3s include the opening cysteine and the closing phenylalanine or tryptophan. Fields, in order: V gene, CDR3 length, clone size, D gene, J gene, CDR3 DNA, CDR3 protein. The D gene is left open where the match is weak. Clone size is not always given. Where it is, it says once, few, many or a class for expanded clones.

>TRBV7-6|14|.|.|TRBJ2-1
TGTGCCAGCAGCTTCAGTCAGGGAGGTCATGAGCAGTTCTTC
CASSFSQGGHEQFF
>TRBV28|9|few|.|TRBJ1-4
TGTGCCAGCACCGAAAAACTGTTTTTT
CASTEKLFF
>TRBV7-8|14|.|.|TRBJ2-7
TGTGCCAGCAGCTTAGCGGGACCCTCCTACGAGCAGTACTTC
CASSLAGPSYEQYF
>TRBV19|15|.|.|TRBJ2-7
TGTGCCAGTAGCCTAAATTGGGGTGACACTTACGAGCAGTACTTC
CASSLNWGDTYEQYF
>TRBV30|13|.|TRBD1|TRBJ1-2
TGTGCCTGGAGGGAGACAGGGTATGATGGCTACACCTTC
CAWRETGYDGYTF
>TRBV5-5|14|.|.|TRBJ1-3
TGTGCCAGCAGCTTGGGCAGTCCTGGAAACACCATATATTTT
CASSLGSPGNTIYF
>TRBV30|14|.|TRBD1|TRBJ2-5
TGTGCCTGGAATAGACAGGGGAGCGGAGAGACCCAGTACTTC
CAWNRQGSGETQYF
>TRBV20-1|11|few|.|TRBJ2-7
TGCAGTGCTAGGTTGTTAAGTCAGGTTCTTTTC
CSARLLSQVLF
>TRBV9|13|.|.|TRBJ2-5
TGTGCCAGCAGCGGTCTAGTTCAAGAGACCCAGTACTTC
CASSGLVQETQYF
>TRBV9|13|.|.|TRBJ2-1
TGTGCCAGCAGCGAGATATCCTACAATGAGCAGTTCTTC
CASSEISYNEQFF